This T cell receptor beta chain was captured in a study of blood T cell repertoires in COVID-19. In the original processing: Reference gene primers were amplified, and this amplification served to estimate nucleated cell counts. The assay was immunoSEQ multiplex PCR, and TCRdb's table has in-frame clones only and misses some. D and trimming were read from the DNA, whereas the V and J calls and clone size are those reported in that table. The profile shows approximately 31,000 clones, roughly 90% of them singletons. This CDR3 has 17 amino acids. Germline CDR1 reads SGHRS; CDR2 reads YFSETQ. Trimming took 0 bases from V and 1 from J, leaving 14 bases between them.

The sequence was collected from a man in his sixties with acute or convalescent COVID-19. This rearrangement joins TRBV5-1 to TRBJ2-1; perhaps TRBD2 as D (6 bases). Input material: peripheral blood. The CDR3 loop is CASSLAADLASYNEQFF. CDR3 in DNA: TGCGCCAGCAGCTTGGCGGCCGATCTAGCGTCCTACAATGAGCAGTTCTTC.